The clone carrying this T cell receptor (beta chain) is medium-sized (0.01 to 0.1%). Its target is not known. This sample is drawn from a study of T and B cells in COVID-19 patients. Turning to the study itself: Of over 18 active-infection patients, roughly eleven were critically ill with mechanical ventilation or extracorporeal membrane oxygenation.

Each TRB amplification used roughly 220-550 ng of genomic DNA from blood. Germline lookup yields CDR1 SQVTM and CDR2 ANQGSEA. The V gene end was trimmed by 7 bases and the J gene end by 0 bases; junction bases not matched to a gene: 6. This CDR3 region has 13 residues. BIOMED2 TRB-A/B primer pools were used in multiplex TRB PCR. MiXCR was run by TCRdb on the multiplex PCR reads, yielding one entry per CDR3 protein. Of roughly 7,100 distinct CDR3 sequences in the sample, approximately 24% are singletons; the top ten hold around 10%. Study results and limitations: Early severe-case samples and blood from mildly ill patients during symptoms were in short supply. Sorted SARS-CoV-2-responsive or tetramer+ T cells and CD4+, regulatory and CD8+ subsets were not yet sequenced. Patients with COVID-19 reportedly showed strongly skewed T cell receptor beta variable and joining gene usage.

Sequenced material: blood. The V call is TRBV29-1, the J call TRBJ2-7, with 7 bases lining up with TRBD1. This sequence was found in a human donor with active COVID-19. In DNA, the CDR3 is TGCAGCGCCGGACAGGCCGGCTCCTACGAGCAGTACTTC. As protein: CSAGQAGSYEQYF.